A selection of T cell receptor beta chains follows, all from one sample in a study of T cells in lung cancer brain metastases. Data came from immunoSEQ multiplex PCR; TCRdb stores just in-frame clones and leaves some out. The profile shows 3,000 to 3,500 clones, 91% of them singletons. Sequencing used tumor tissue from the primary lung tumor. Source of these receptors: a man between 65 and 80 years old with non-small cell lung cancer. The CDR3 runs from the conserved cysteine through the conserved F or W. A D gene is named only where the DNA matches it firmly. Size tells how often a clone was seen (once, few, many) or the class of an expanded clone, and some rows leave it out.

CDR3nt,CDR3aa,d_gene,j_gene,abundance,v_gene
TGTGCCAGCAGCCAGGGCGGACAGGGGGCTGAGCAGTTCTTC,CASSQGGQGAEQFF,TRBD1,TRBJ2-1,.,TRBV14
TGTGCCAGCAGCATCCGACAGGGGGCCGGCGAGCAGTACTTC,CASSIRQGAGEQYF,TRBD1,TRBJ2-7,.,TRBV9
TGCGCCAGCAGCCAAGGGGGGTCACATTCACCCCTCCACTTT,CASSQGGSHSPLHF,.,TRBJ1-6,.,TRBV4-1
TGTGCCAGCAGCTATGAAGAAACTAGCTACGAGCAGTACTTC,CASSYEETSYEQYF,.,TRBJ2-7,.,TRBV5-6
TGTGCCAGCAGCGTGGGTCAGGGCCCCCTCTATGGCTACACCTTC,CASSVGQGPLYGYTF,.,TRBJ1-2,.,TRBV9
TGTGCCAGCAGCCAAGACGGGGCTGGGGTGGGGACTGAAGCTTTCTTT,CASSQDGAGVGTEAFF,.,TRBJ1-1,.,TRBV4-2
TGTGCCAGCAGTTTAGTGGGACAGGGGTACTATGGCTACACCTTC,CASSLVGQGYYGYTF,TRBD1,TRBJ1-2,.,TRBV28
TGTGCCGGAGGGGGGTCGGCCTATGGCTACACCTTC,CAGGGSAYGYTF,.,TRBJ1-2,.,TRBV2
TGTGCCAGCAGCTTAGAGGGGAGTACGGGCACAGATACGCAGTATTTT,CASSLEGSTGTDTQYF,.,TRBJ2-3,.,TRBV11-2
TGCGCCAGCAGCCCCCGGCCAATGAACACTGAAGCTTTCTTT,CASSPRPMNTEAFF,.,TRBJ1-1,.,TRBV5-1
TGTGCCAGCAGCCCCGGGGGGGGAGGCTACACCTTC,CASSPGGGGYTF,.,TRBJ1-2,.,TRBV6-6
TGTGCCAGCAGTTTACAGGGTCGGTACGAGCAGTACTTC,CASSLQGRYEQYF,.,TRBJ2-7,.,TRBV27
TGCGCCAGCAGCAGGGCAGGGGAAGAGACCCAGTACTTC,CASSRAGEETQYF,.,TRBJ2-5,.,TRBV4-1
TGTGCCAGCAGTTTAGGGCAGAATGGGGTCGAGCAGTACTTC,CASSLGQNGVEQYF,.,TRBJ2-7,.,TRBV27
TGTGCCATCAGGCGGGACGGATACGAGCAGTACTTC,CAIRRDGYEQYF,.,TRBJ2-7,.,TRBV10-3
TGTGCCAGCAGCTTGAGCCGGGGATATAGCAATCAGCCCCAGCATTTT,CASSLSRGYSNQPQHF,.,TRBJ1-5,.,TRBV5-6
TGCGCCAGCAGTACGGTAATTACCGGGGAGCTGTTTTTT,CASSTVITGELFF,.,TRBJ2-2,.,TRBV5-1
TGTGCCAGCAGCTTAAGGCTAGCGCCAAATGAGCAGTTCTTC,CASSLRLAPNEQFF,.,TRBJ2-1,.,TRBV13
TGTGCCAGCAGCATGGGACAGGTCAATTCACCCCTCCACTTT,CASSMGQVNSPLHF,TRBD1,TRBJ1-6,.,TRBV13
TGTGCCAGTAGTTTCCGGGGCACAGATACGCAGTATTTT,CASSFRGTDTQYF,.,TRBJ2-3,.,TRBV19
TGTGCCAGCAGCTTTTCCCCGAGGAGCGGGGACACCATATATTTT,CASSFSPRSGDTIYF,.,TRBJ1-3,.,TRBV5-6
TGTGCCAGTAGTAAGTTGCGGGCCCATGCAACTAATGAAAAACTGTTTTTT,CASSKLRAHATNEKLFF,.,TRBJ1-4,.,TRBV19
TGTGCCAGCAGCGTAGAGGCGGGGGGACCCACAGATACGCAGTATTTT,CASSVEAGGPTDTQYF,TRBD2,TRBJ2-3,.,TRBV9
TGTGCCAGTAGTATCTCCCGGGGCCGAGAGACCCAGTACTTC,CASSISRGRETQYF,.,TRBJ2-5,once,TRBV19
TGTGCCAGCAGCCCGCAACCCCAGACCGGGACAGACATTTCTAATGAGCAGTTCTTC,CASSPQPQTGTDISNEQFF,TRBD1,TRBJ2-1,few,TRBV7-9
TGTGCCAGCAGTGAATGGGGACTCTCCGAGCAGTACTTC,CASSEWGLSEQYF,.,TRBJ2-7,once,TRBV25-1
TGCGCCAGCAGCTTGGATGGTAGACCGAACACTGAAGCTTTCTTT,CASSLDGRPNTEAFF,.,TRBJ1-1,.,TRBV5-1
TGCGCCAGCAGCTTTACCCCGGGACAGGGCTATGGCTACACCTTC,CASSFTPGQGYGYTF,TRBD1,TRBJ1-2,.,TRBV5-1
TGTGCCAGCAGCCCGGGGGGGAGGACTAATGAAAAACTGTTTTTT,CASSPGGRTNEKLFF,.,TRBJ1-4,.,TRBV5-4
TGTGCCAGCAGTTTATCGGCGGGAGCCTACACGGAGCAGTTCTTC,CASSLSAGAYTEQFF,TRBD2,TRBJ2-1,.,TRBV27
TGTGCCAGCAGCACCGGACAGGTGGACGGGGAGCTGTTTTTT,CASSTGQVDGELFF,TRBD1,TRBJ2-2,.,TRBV9
TGTGCCAGCAGCTCGGGACAGCTAAACGAGCAGTACTTC,CASSSGQLNEQYF,TRBD1,TRBJ2-7,.,TRBV7-6
TGTGCCAGCAGCGTAGCGGTGGGGACGGAGACCCAGTACTTC,CASSVAVGTETQYF,.,TRBJ2-5,few,TRBV9
TGTGCCAGCAGCCAAGATTCAGCGACTAGCTCCCCAGAGACCCAGTACTTC,CASSQDSATSSPETQYF,TRBD2,TRBJ2-5,.,TRBV4-2
TGTGCCAGCAGCTTGATCCAGAGCCCTGAAGCTTTCTTT,CASSLIQSPEAFF,.,TRBJ1-1,.,TRBV7-9
TGTGCCAGCAGCGTAGGGGGGGGGCCAGATACGCAGTATTTT,CASSVGGGPDTQYF,.,TRBJ2-3,.,TRBV9
TGTGCCAGCAGCTTAGTACCGGGCACTGAAGCTTTCTTT,CASSLVPGTEAFF,.,TRBJ1-1,once,TRBV7-8
TGTGCCAGCAGCTCACAGACACAGTACAATGAGCAGTTCTTC,CASSSQTQYNEQFF,.,TRBJ2-1,.,TRBV11-1
TGCGCCAGCAGCCAAGATACGGGGAGGGGACTTCGGGCGGGTGAGCAGTTCTTC,CASSQDTGRGLRAGEQFF,TRBD2,TRBJ2-1,.,TRBV4-3
TGTGCCAGCTCACCACTGGGACAGGGGGCGGGTGACACTGAAGCTTTCTTT,CASSPLGQGAGDTEAFF,TRBD1,TRBJ1-1,.,TRBV18
TGTGCCAGTAGTATACAGGGGGCCGGCGGGGAGCTGTTTTTT,CASSIQGAGGELFF,TRBD1,TRBJ2-2,.,TRBV19
TGTGCCAGCAGGGGGACAGGGAAGCATCAGCCCCAGCATTTT,CASRGTGKHQPQHF,TRBD1,TRBJ1-5,few,TRBV6-1